This is a list of T cell receptor beta chains from one sample in a study of T cells of healthy individuals. TCRdb re-derived calls from the 5' RACE reads in MiXCR, one entry per CDR3 protein. The top ten clones hold about 6% of a sample with around 98,000 distinct CDR3 sequences, 15% to 20% of them seen once. These receptors came from a human donor in good health. Each CDR3 is given without its conserved first and last residue. Size values are once, few and many counts, or a class for expanded clones, and some rows have none.

TRBV5-6,NA,ASSLKQATNEKLF
TRBV19,many,ATAPGLALVETQY
TRBV5-6,NA,ASSLSGQGDDEQF
TRBV12-3/TRBV12-4,NA,ASSLGQGGSEAF
TRBV7-9,many,ASSLGTGGYT
TRBV28,few,ASSLLGQTQETQY
TRBV13,NA,ASSLGRRTGGWDYGYT
TRBV5-1,NA,ASSLEIEEGYT
TRBV4-1,few,ASSPGTSGRYEQY
TRBV6-6,NA,ASSYSFPRTEEYETQY
TRBV9,NA,ASSPRTDETQY
TRBV6-1,few,ASSEADGSYEQY
TRBV6-2/TRBV6-3,few,ASRTQGGTEAF